The clone carrying this T cell receptor (beta chain) has just a few counts. The entry originates in a study of regulatory T cells in long-lasting Graves disease. Relying on iRepertoire HTBI primers and Arm-PCR of CDR3 regions, the team built TCR beta libraries. TCRdb reprocessed the multiplex PCR reads via MiXCR and lists one record per CDR3 protein. The sample comprises about half a million distinct CDR3 sequences, about 20% of which are singletons, and 13% rests with the top ten. CDR1 is SGHVS and CDR2 is FQNEAQ in the germline V gene. V shed 5 bases and J shed 7 bases, with 9 bases lying between them. This CDR3 contains 13 residues. The time point was: persistent/refractory GD, antithyroid drugs over 5 years with positive TRAb. The authors made the TCR library using RNA they extracted from PBMCs. From each patient, 8 to 10 milliliters of peripheral blood was drawn and collected into an EDTA anticoagulant tube.

This TCR was sampled from a female donor with Graves disease. The chain links TRBV7-8 to TRBJ1-6, with unresolved D. The material was peripheral blood mononuclear cells (PBMCs), obtained when the disease was refractory, from a patient treated with antithyroid drugs. Written as DNA, the CDR3 is TGTGCCAGCAGCCCCTGGACCAATTCACCCCTCCACTTT. This sequence encodes CASSPWTNSPLHF.